The entry below describes one TCR beta chain. This sample stems from a study of human T cells and chemical hapten exposure. Study-level background: Women made up most patients, who had alopecia areata, totalis or universalis.

V lost 2 bases and J lost 7, with 9 bases in between. CDR3 length: 13 residues. The germline CDR1 and CDR2 sequences are SGHKS and YYEKEE (reference sequence). Each CDR3 protein is one row after TCRdb ran MiXCR on the RACE reads. The table lists 180,000 or so distinct CDR3 sequences, approximately 31% of them singletons. Time point here: pre-sensitization, week 0. Treatment described: therapeutic diphenylcyclopropenone sensitization with weekly scalp DPC. The receptor's source is a woman younger than 45 with alopecia areata. Some clones in this sample may be carry-over from other donors' samples. The gene calls are TRBV5-5 and TRBJ2-2, with D hard to call. The sequences come from whole blood, collected in connection with sensitization to the hapten diphenylcyclopropenone (DPC). The CDR3 DNA reads as TGTGCCAGCAGCTTAGATGGGTACGGGGAGCTGTTTTTT. It encodes CASSLDGYGELFF.